The rows below give T cell receptor beta chains drawn from one sample of a study of Ad26.COV2.S vaccination and SARS-CoV-2 variants. TCRdb's copy holds only in-frame clones and misses some; the assay was immunoSEQ multiplex PCR. The table lists some 340,000 clones, approximately 86% of them singletons. The sequences come from peripheral blood, collected in a trial of Ad26.COV2.S vaccine versus placebo. These receptors all stem from a person aged 18-65 years who received the Ad26.COV2.S COVID-19 vaccine or a placebo. The CDR3 runs from the conserved cysteine through the conserved F or W. A D gene is named only where the DNA matches it firmly. Expanded clones are given a class, and other clones once, few, many or no size at all.

abundance,d_gene,j_gene,v_gene,CDR3nt,CDR3aa
-,-,TRBJ1-1,TRBV6-1,TGTGCCAGCGGCAGGCCGAACACTGAAGCTTTCTTT,CASGRPNTEAFF
-,-,TRBJ2-1,TRBV4-1,TGCGCCAGCAGCCAAGGAGGGGTTGACAATGAGCAGTTCTTC,CASSQGGVDNEQFF
-,TRBD1,TRBJ2-5,TRBV5-4,TGTGCCAGCAGGACAGGGGGCGCGGAGACCCAGTACTTC,CASRTGGAETQYF
-,-,TRBJ1-4,TRBV4-1,TGCGCCAGCAGCCAAGATTACCCCATCGGGGGGGCGGGTTATGGTGAAAAACTGTTTTTT,CASSQDYPIGGAGYGEKLFF
-,-,TRBJ2-7,TRBV7-6,TGTGCCAGCAGCTCCGGACAGAGCTACGAGCAGTACTTC,CASSSGQSYEQYF
-,TRBD2,TRBJ2-7,TRBV4-2,TGTGCCAGCAGCCAAGTGTCTAGCGGGGGCCCGCAGGAGCAGTACTTC,CASSQVSSGGPQEQYF
few,-,TRBJ1-4,TRBV5-6,TGTGCCAGCAGCCCGACTGGACAAGCACATGAAAAACTGTTTTTT,CASSPTGQAHEKLFF
-,-,TRBJ1-2,TRBV27,TGTGCCAGCAAAGCCGGGTCGCTGTCTAACTATGGCTACACCTTC,CASKAGSLSNYGYTF
-,-,TRBJ1-5,TRBV18,TGTGCCAGCTCAACACAGGGACAGCCCCAGCATTTT,CASSTQGQPQHF
-,TRBD1,TRBJ1-2,TRBV6-5,TGTGCCAGCAGTTACGTCAGGACAGGGGGCGGCTATGGCTACACCTTC,CASSYVRTGGGYGYTF
-,-,TRBJ2-6,TRBV30,TGTGTGACGGGTCCCGGGGCTGGGGCCAACGTCCTGACTTTC,CVTGPGAGANVLTF
-,-,TRBJ1-2,TRBV2,TGTGCCAGCAGTGAGGCCAGGGACGGTGGCTACACCTTC,CASSEARDGGYTF
-,TRBD2,TRBJ2-1,TRBV12-3/TRBV12-4,TGTGCCAGCAGCCTCAGCGGGGATGAGCAGTTCTTC,CASSLSGDEQFF
-,TRBD2,TRBJ2-1,TRBV4-1,TGCGCCAGCAGCCAAGTCTCTAGCGGGGGTGAGCAGTTCTTC,CASSQVSSGGEQFF
-,TRBD2,TRBJ2-3,TRBV7-9,TGTGCCAGCAGCTTAGTGGTCCTAGCGGGGCTCACAGATACGCAGTATTTT,CASSLVVLAGLTDTQYF
-,TRBD2,TRBJ2-4,TRBV5-5,TGTGCCAGCAGCTTGCCAGCGGGGGCGAAACTAGCCAAAAACATTCAGTACTTC,CASSLPAGAKLAKNIQYF
-,-,TRBJ2-2,TRBV19,TGTGCCAGTAGTGTCAAGGGGGGAACGAACACCGGGGAGCTGTTTTTT,CASSVKGGTNTGELFF
-,TRBD1,TRBJ1-2,TRBV6-1,TGTGCCAGCAGTGCCAACGGATGGACAGGGGATTATGGCTACACCTTC,CASSANGWTGDYGYTF
-,-,TRBJ1-2,TRBV6-5,TGTGCCACCGGACAGATTAACTATGGCTACACCTTC,CATGQINYGYTF